This T cell receptor beta chain was found in a study of T cells in localized non-small cell lung cancer. Study-wide findings and caveats: Higher T cell density in the blood was associated with longer overall survival, whereas higher adjacent-lung clonality associated with shorter survival. A median of around 60 clones ranked among the top 100 in tumor appeared in adjacent lung. Sequence data derive from only one tumor region, so heterogeneity remains possible. The highest T cell clonality was in uninvolved adjacent lung, above tumor.

With regard to this clone: The antigen remains undetermined.

Sequencing used immunoSEQ multiplex PCR; TCRdb keeps in-frame clones, though not all of them. The sample contains 45,000 to 60,000 clones, 86% of which appear only once. In germline, CDR1 is SGHRS, CDR2 YFSETQ. V lost 0 bases and J lost 0; bases outside the gene matches: 10. The CDR3 is made up of 19 amino acids. The material was peripheral blood, obtained before any cancer treatment. The TCR comes from a woman between 40 and 69 years old with stage I lung adenocarcinoma. The V and J genes are TRBV5-1 and TRBJ2-3; 10 nucleotides agree with TRBD2. CDR3 nucleotide sequence: TGCGCCAGCAGCTTGGCCTCTAGCGGGGGAGTAACTAGCACAGATACGCAGTATTTT. This sequence encodes CASSLASSGGVTSTDTQYF.